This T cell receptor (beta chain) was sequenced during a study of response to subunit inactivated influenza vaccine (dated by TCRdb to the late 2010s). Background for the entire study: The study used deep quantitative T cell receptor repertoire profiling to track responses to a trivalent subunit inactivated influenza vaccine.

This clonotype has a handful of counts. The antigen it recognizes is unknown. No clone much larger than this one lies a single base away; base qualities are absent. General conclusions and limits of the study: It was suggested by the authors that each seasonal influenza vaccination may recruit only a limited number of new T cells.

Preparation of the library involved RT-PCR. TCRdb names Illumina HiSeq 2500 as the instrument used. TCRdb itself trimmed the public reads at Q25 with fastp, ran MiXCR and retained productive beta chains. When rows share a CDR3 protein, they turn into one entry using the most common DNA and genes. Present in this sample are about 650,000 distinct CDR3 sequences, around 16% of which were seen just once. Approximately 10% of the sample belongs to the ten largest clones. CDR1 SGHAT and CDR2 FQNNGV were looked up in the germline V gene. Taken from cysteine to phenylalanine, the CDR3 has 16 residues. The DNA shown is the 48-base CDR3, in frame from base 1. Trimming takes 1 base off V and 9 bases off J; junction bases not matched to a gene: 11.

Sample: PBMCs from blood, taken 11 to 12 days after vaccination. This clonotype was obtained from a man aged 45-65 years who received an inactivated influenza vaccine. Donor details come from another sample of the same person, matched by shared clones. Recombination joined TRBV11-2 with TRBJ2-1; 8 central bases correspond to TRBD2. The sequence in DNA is TGTGCCAGCAGCTTAGCCCTTTATCGGGAGGGTGGTGAGCAGTTCTTC. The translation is CASSLALYREGGEQFF.